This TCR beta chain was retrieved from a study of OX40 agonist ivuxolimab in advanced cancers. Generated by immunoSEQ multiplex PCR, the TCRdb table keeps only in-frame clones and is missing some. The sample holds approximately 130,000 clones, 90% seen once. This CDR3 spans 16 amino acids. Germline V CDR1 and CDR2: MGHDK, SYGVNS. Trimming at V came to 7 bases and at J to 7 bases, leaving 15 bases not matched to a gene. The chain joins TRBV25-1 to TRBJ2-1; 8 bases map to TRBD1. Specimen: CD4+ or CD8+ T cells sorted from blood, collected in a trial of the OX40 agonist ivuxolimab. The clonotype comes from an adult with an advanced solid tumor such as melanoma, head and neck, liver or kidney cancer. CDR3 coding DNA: TGTGCCAGCACCGAATGGGAGGCCAGGGGGCGGAATGAGCAGTTCTTC. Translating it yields CASTEWEARGRNEQFF. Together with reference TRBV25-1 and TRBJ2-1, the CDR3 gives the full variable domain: EADIYQTPRYLVIGTGKKITLECSQTMGHDKMYWYQQDPGMELHLIHYSYGVNSTEKGDLSSESTVSRIRTEHFPLTLESARPSHTSQYLCASTEWEARGRNEQFFGPGTRLTVL.